Sequencing of this T cell receptor (beta chain) was carried out in a study of blood T cell repertoires in COVID-19. What the recovered Cohort 3 donors had was two negative PCRs, clearance, or symptom resolution. Trimming removed 5 bases from V and 2 bases from J, with 15 bases in between. There are 15 residues in the CDR3. The germline CDR1 and CDR2 sequences are LNHNV and YYDKDF (reference sequence). This clone was seen more than once but under ten times. In the source study's methods: Scientists estimated how many nucleated cells there were by amplifying reference gene primers. Repertoires were generated with immunoSEQ multiplex PCR, while TCRdb's copy carries only in-frame clones and drops some. That table furnishes V, J and clone size, whereas the DNA furnished D and trimming. The sample gives about 200,000 clones, 80% to 85% of which show up once; around 7% is in the top ten.

The sample comprised PBMCs or T cells enriched from blood (not recorded which). The receptor's source is a middle-aged man who had recovered from COVID-19. The chain links TRBV15 to TRBJ1-2; TRBD1 might be the D (5 bases). The DNA of the CDR3 is TGTGCCACCAGCCCGAGGTTGGGGCTCAACTATGGCTACACCTTC. Protein sequence: CATSPRLGLNYGYTF.